This T cell receptor (beta chain) is from a study of blood T cell repertoires in COVID-19. Original processing notes: Using reference gene primer amplification, nucleated cell counts were estimated. The method was immunoSEQ multiplex PCR; TCRdb's version includes in-frame clones alone and lacks a portion of them. D and trimming were read from the DNA, whereas the V and J calls and clone size are those reported in that table. The sample contains 65,000 to 90,000 clones, approximately 86% of which appear only once. The V gene's germline CDR1 is LGHDT and CDR2 YNNKEL (reference sequence). Deletions cut 9 bases from V and 0 bases from J, with 9 bases between. The CDR3 contains 13 residues.

The sequenced sample was peripheral blood. This sequence originates from a woman aged 80 or older with acute or convalescent COVID-19. This rearrangement joins TRBV3-1 (or the pseudogene TRBV3-2) to TRBJ2-1, with no clear D. The CDR3 is CASALSSYNEQFF. The CDR3 DNA follows: TGTGCCAGTGCGTTGAGCTCCTACAATGAGCAGTTCTTC.